This is a list of T cell receptor beta chains from one sample in a study of blood T cells in healthy people across ages. TCRdb re-called the 5' RACE reads with MiXCR, one entry per CDR3 protein. The table lists under 2,000,000 distinct CDR3 sequences, around half of them singletons. The sample comprised blood. These TCRs come from a woman between 40 and 55 years old in good health. CDR3s include the opening cysteine and the closing phenylalanine or tryptophan. Clone sizes are given selectively: once, few, many, or a class where the clone is expanded.

v_call	j_call	clone_size	cdr3_aa
TRBV6-5	TRBJ1-1	-	CASSYSGFLDTEAFF
TRBV5-1	TRBJ2-3	-	CASSPPRGSATDTQYF
TRBV29-1	TRBJ2-5	few	CSVTLRETQYF
TRBV3-1	TRBJ2-1	-	CASSPHSSEGAGSYNGQFF
TRBV29-1	TRBJ1-4	-	CSVTWGWGAHEKLFF
TRBV7-9	TRBJ1-5	-	CASSVAGGFQPQHF
TRBV7-2	TRBJ2-3	-	CASSSAPGTSTDTQYF
TRBV20-1	TRBJ2-1	-	CSASEVSSYNEQFF
TRBV13	TRBJ2-5	-	CASSLGAGLAENYQETQYF
TRBV28	TRBJ1-2	few	CASRDTTDYGYTF
TRBV20-1	TRBJ2-7	few	CSARRGQTYEQYF
TRBV20-1	TRBJ2-7	few	CSARVAGVYEQYF
TRBV29-1	TRBJ1-2	-	CSVERRYGYTF
TRBV12-3/TRBV12-4	TRBJ2-5	-	CASSIVVRETQYF
TRBV20-1	-	-	CSARVNRYEQYF
TRBV27	TRBJ2-4	-	CASSLGMWAKNIQYF
TRBV6-5	TRBJ2-5	few	CASTEGKETQYF
TRBV20-1	TRBJ1-1	-	CRGGRTMNTEAFF
TRBV12-3/TRBV12-4	TRBJ1-6	-	CASTPRGSGSPLHF
TRBV10-3	TRBJ1-6	-	CAMPIGVSPLHF
TRBV5-6	TRBJ2-7	few	CASSLSSRQGFQGYYEQYF
TRBV29-1	TRBJ2-2	-	CSVSNSNTGELFF
TRBV5-1	TRBJ1-4	-	CASSQRTSEKLFF
TRBV29-1	TRBJ2-7	-	CSARTGEEQYF
TRBV4-1	TRBJ1-5	-	CASSQGTGRGTQPQHF
TRBV9	TRBJ2-1	-	CASSPLGPSDNEQFF